Each of the 25 T cell receptor beta chains below was sequenced from the same sample in a study of graft-versus-host responses after intestinal transplantation. The protocol was immunoSEQ multiplex PCR, while the TCRdb copy is restricted to in-frame clones and leaves out a portion. In the table there are some 140,000 clones, around 90% of which are singletons. No antigen has been identified for these receptors. The source was unstimulated CD4+ T cells sorted from spleen or lymph node cells, collected before intestinal transplant. These receptors were obtained from a human donor who received an intestinal transplant.

This clone was seen only once. The chain is built from TRBV7-2 and TRBJ2-4, with D possibly being TRBD1 or TRBD2 (5 bases each). Per the germline V gene, CDR1 is SGHTA and CDR2 is FQGNSA. Deletions cut 4 bases from V and 5 bases from J, with 24 bases between. There are 18 residues in the CDR3. The DNA for the CDR3 is TGTGCCAGCAGCTCCTCCCCGGGACGCCTCCCATTTCAAAACATTCAGTACTTC. Translating it yields CASSSSPGRLPFQNIQYF.

The J gene is TRBJ1-6, the V gene TRBV6-1; D not certain. V lost 0 bases and J 7 bases, leaving 10 bases between the germline ends. This CDR3 spans 15 amino acids. Germline V gene sequence: CDR1 MNHNS, CDR2 SASEGT. Here the CDR3 reads CASSEAFGGNSPLHF. CDR3 sequence (DNA): TGTGCCAGCAGTGAAGCGTTTGGTGGAAATTCACCCCTCCACTTT.

The genes are TRBV7-2 and TRBJ1-1; 8 bases line up with TRBD1. V was pared by 3 bases and J by 1 base, with 7 bases of the junction left unmatched. The CDR3 length is 16 residues. Germline V CDR1 and CDR2: SGHTA, FQGNSA. The CDR3 DNA reads TGTGCCAGCAGCTTGACAGGGGTAAGGGAGAACACTGAAGCTTTCTTT. Translated: CASSLTGVRENTEAFF.

V and J are TRBV5-1 and TRBJ2-1; D gene unclear. The CDR3 extends over 15 amino acids. Between the trimmed V and J ends, which lost 0 bases and 6 bases, there was a span of 13 bases. In germline, CDR1 is SGHRS, CDR2 YFSETQ. Written as DNA, the CDR3 is TGCGCCAGCAGCTTGGTAACAGCCGTAATCAATGAGCAGTTCTTC. Translated, it gives CASSLVTAVINEQFF. Looking up the rest from reference TRBV5-1 and TRBJ2-1 gives the full variable domain: KAGVTQTPRYLIKTRGQQVTLSCSPISGHRSVSWYQQTPGQGLQFLFEYFSETQRNKGNFPGRFSGRQFSNSRSEMNVSTLELGDSALYLCASSLVTAVINEQFFGPGTRLTVL.

The sample holds one count of this clone. The V and J genes are TRBV28 and TRBJ2-5, with D perhaps TRBD1 (5 bases). Germline CDR1 and CDR2: MDHEN and SYDVKM. The CDR3 contains 15 residues. Trimming shortened V by 7 bases and J by 2 bases, and 17 bases separated the two germline ends. The CDR3 loop is CASNKPAPGQETQYF. The CDR3 bases are TGTGCCAGCAACAAACCTGCTCCAGGGCAAGAGACCCAGTACTTC.

The V call is TRBV6-1, the J call TRBJ2-3, with TRBD2 matching 11 bases. From germline, CDR1 is MNHNS and CDR2 SASEGT. V lost 10 bases, J lost 1 base, and 4 bases stayed unmatched. There are 14 residues in the CDR3. CDR3 sequence: CATLLAGGTDTQYF. The CDR3 DNA sequence: TGTGCCACCTTACTAGCGGGGGGCACAGATACGCAGTATTTT.

This rearrangement joins TRBV20-1 to TRBJ2-7, with a weak D call TRBD1 (5 bases). CDR1 is DFQATT, CDR2 SNEGSKA, per germline (reference sequence). This CDR3 comprises 11 residues. The V end was cut by 5 bases, the J end by 6 bases, with 11 bases between. The CDR3 spells CSAFTGTEQYF. CDR3 sequence (DNA): TGCAGTGCTTTTACAGGAACCGAGCAGTACTTC.

The chain uses TRBV6-5 and TRBJ1-5, with a weak D call TRBD1 (5 bases). This CDR3 comprises 15 residues. The germline gives CDR1 MNHEY, CDR2 SVGAGI. V was clipped by 5 bases and J by 0 bases, with 11 bases between them. As DNA, the CDR3 is TGTGCCAGCAGTACGAGGGGATTTAGCAATCAGCCCCAGCATTTT. Protein product: CASSTRGFSNQPQHF.

The chain couples TRBV9 to TRBJ1-2; the D gene is possibly TRBD1 (5 bases). With 0 bases removed from V and 6 bases from J, the gap between germline ends came to 6 bases. The CDR3 length is 12 residues. CDR1 and CDR2 (germline): SGDLS, YYNGEE. Written as DNA, the CDR3 is TGTGCCAGCAGCGTAGTAGGGGATGGCTACACCTTC. The encoded protein is CASSVVGDGYTF.

The CDR3 coding sequence is TGTGCCAGCAGCCAACCAGACAGGGCCTACGAGCAGTACTTC. Its protein is CASSQPDRAYEQYF. The V gene is TRBV28, the J gene TRBJ2-7; 7 nucleotides agree with TRBD1. CDR1 and CDR2 (germline): MDHEN, SYDVKM. Trimming took 6 bases from V and 2 from J; bases not matched to a gene: 7. This CDR3 has 14 amino acids.

CDR3 coding DNA: TGTGCCAGCAGCTTAGCGCAAGGTAGCGGGGCAGATACGCAGTATTTT. Its translation: CASSLAQGSGADTQYF. V gene TRBV7-6 combines with J gene TRBJ2-3; 8 positions match TRBD2. CDR3 length equals 16 residues. Looked up from germline, CDR1 is SGHVS and CDR2 is FNYEAQ. V lost 0 bases to trimming and J lost 4 bases; unmatched junction nucleotides: 6. The variable domain in full, completed from reference TRBV7-6 and TRBJ2-3, reads GAGVSQSPRYKVTKRGQDVALRCDPISGHVSLYWYRQALGQGPEFLTYFNYEAQQDKSGLPNDRFSAERPEGSISTLTIQRTEQRDSAMYRCASSLAQGSGADTQYFGPGTRLTVL.

The chain uses TRBV28 and TRBJ2-5; 8 nucleotides agree with TRBD1. CDR3 length equals 14 residues. Germline V gene sequence: CDR1 MDHEN, CDR2 SYDVKM. V gave up 6 bases and J gave up 3 bases; unmatched junction bases: 6. This CDR3 is CASSEQGGEETQYF. For the CDR3, the DNA is TGTGCCAGCAGCGAACAGGGGGGCGAAGAGACCCAGTACTTC.

The gene calls are TRBV6-6 and TRBJ2-7; D remains unclear. The CDR3 consists of 13 residues. Per germline, CDR1 MNHNY and CDR2 SVGAGI (reference sequence). The germline V and J ends were trimmed by 5 bases and 0 bases, with 8 bases remaining between them. The CDR3 bases are TGTGCCAGCAGTCAAATCCCCTCCTACGAGCAGTACTTC. Amino acid sequence: CASSQIPSYEQYF.

The chain joins TRBV6-1 to TRBJ1-2; 8 nucleotides line up with TRBD1. V trimming: 6 bases; J trimming: 5 bases; junction bases outside the gene matches: 5. Germline-derived CDR1 and CDR2 are MNHNS and SASEGT. The CDR3 totals 13 residues. CDR3 DNA: TGTGCCAGCAGGAACAGGGGGGGATATGGCTACACCTTC. Translated: CASRNRGGYGYTF.

CDR3 residues: CASSVGPGAGGKSSGANVLTF. Here the CDR3 DNA reads TGTGCCAGCAGCGTAGGGCCCGGGGCGGGAGGGAAAAGCTCTGGGGCCAACGTCCTGACTTTC. This chain links TRBV9 with TRBJ2-6; 9 bases are a match to TRBD2. V dropped 0 bases and J dropped 0; count of bases not matched to a gene: 13. The germline V gene encodes CDR1 SGDLS and CDR2 YYNGEE. The CDR3 contains 21 residues.

The chain combines TRBV5-1 with TRBJ2-1; 7 nucleotides line up with TRBD2. With V trimmed by 0 bases and J by 15 bases, 6 bases remained unmatched. The V gene's germline CDR1 is SGHRS and CDR2 YFSETQ. The length of the CDR3 is 12 residues. CDR3 in amino acids: CASSLELSGWFF. The CDR3 DNA reads TGCGCCAGCAGCTTGGAACTTAGCGGGTGGTTCTTC.

In nucleotides, the CDR3 is TGTGCCAGCAAGAGCAAGGGGGGCACCATATATTTT. It specifies CASKSKGGTIYF. This chain connects TRBV6-5 to TRBJ1-3; a weak D match, TRBD1 (6 bases). Deletions cut 7 bases from V and 9 bases from J, with 13 bases between. Per the germline V gene, CDR1 is MNHEY and CDR2 is SVGAGI. This CDR3 is built from 12 residues.

J is TRBJ2-7 and V is TRBV6-5; no definite D call. The germline V gene encodes CDR1 MNHEY and CDR2 SVGAGI. The CDR3 length is 15 residues. Trimming took off 4 bases at V and 3 bases at J, with 16 bases between the two ends. CDR3 in amino acids: CASSSVSQGNYEQYF. The CDR3 DNA sequence: TGTGCCAGCAGTTCCGTCTCCCAAGGGAACTACGAGCAGTACTTC.

The chain joins TRBV5-1 to TRBJ2-7; the D gene is possibly TRBD2 (5 bases). The CDR3 loop spans 12 amino acids. V was shortened by 0 bases and J by 6 bases, with 7 bases between the two germline ends. Germline V gives CDR1 SGHRS, CDR2 YFSETQ. This CDR3 reads CASSLVAGEQYF. DNA for the CDR3: TGCGCCAGCAGCTTGGTGGCGGGCGAGCAGTACTTC.

The chain employs TRBV7-2 and TRBJ2-5, with TRBD1 as a possible D gene (5 bases). Per germline, CDR1 SGHTA and CDR2 FQGNSA. CDR3 length equals 16 residues. The V and J ends lost 1 base and 4 bases respectively, with 16 bases between them. CDR3 loop: CASSLVGGNQGETQYF. The CDR3 bases are TGTGCCAGCAGCTTAGTAGGCGGCAATCAGGGAGAGACCCAGTACTTC.

CDR3: CASSFRGGGISYEQYF. In DNA form, the CDR3 reads TGTGCCAGCAGTTTTCGGGGGGGAGGGATCTCCTACGAGCAGTACTTC. The chain employs TRBV28 and TRBJ2-7; 8 bases map to TRBD2. This CDR3 spans 16 amino acids. Looked up from germline, CDR1 is MDHEN and CDR2 is SYDVKM. After removal of 3 bases from V and 0 bases from J, the junction contained 7 bases not matched to a gene.

The chain has TRBV6-6 and TRBJ1-3; D is uncertain. The CDR3 runs 12 residues. CDR1 is MNHNY and CDR2 is SVGAGI in the germline V gene (reference sequence). V lost 6 bases, J lost 2 bases, and 5 bases lay in between. The CDR3 bases are TGTGCCAGCAGGGGCACTGGAAACACCATATATTTT. Its translation is CASRGTGNTIYF.

The DNA for the CDR3 is TGTGCCAGTAGTACATATTTGACAGGGTTGGGCCAGCCCCAGCATTTT. Amino acid sequence: CASSTYLTGLGQPQHF. The chain uses TRBV19 and TRBJ1-5; 7 nucleotides agree with TRBD1. The CDR3 spans 16 residues. CDR1 LNHDA and CDR2 SQIVND come from the germline V gene (reference sequence). V lost 4 bases, J lost 7 bases, and 13 bases stayed unmatched.

The genes are TRBV9 and TRBJ1-3, with D uncertain. Germline V gene sequence: CDR1 SGDLS, CDR2 YYNGEE. This CDR3 has 13 amino acids. V dropped 0 bases and J dropped 5 bases, with 6 bases sitting between them. CDR3 bases: TGTGCCAGCAGCGTAGAGGGTAGAAACACCATATATTTT. Protein sequence: CASSVEGRNTIYF.

This chain connects TRBV5-1 to TRBJ2-6; D is perhaps TRBD1 (5 bases). This CDR3 comprises 14 residues. CDR1 is SGHRS and CDR2 is YFSETQ in the germline V gene. V was pared by 7 bases and J by 2 bases, with 10 bases between. CDR3 sequence: CASSAGTGANVLTF. CDR3 sequence (DNA): TGCGCCAGCTCGGCAGGGACTGGGGCCAACGTCCTGACTTTC.